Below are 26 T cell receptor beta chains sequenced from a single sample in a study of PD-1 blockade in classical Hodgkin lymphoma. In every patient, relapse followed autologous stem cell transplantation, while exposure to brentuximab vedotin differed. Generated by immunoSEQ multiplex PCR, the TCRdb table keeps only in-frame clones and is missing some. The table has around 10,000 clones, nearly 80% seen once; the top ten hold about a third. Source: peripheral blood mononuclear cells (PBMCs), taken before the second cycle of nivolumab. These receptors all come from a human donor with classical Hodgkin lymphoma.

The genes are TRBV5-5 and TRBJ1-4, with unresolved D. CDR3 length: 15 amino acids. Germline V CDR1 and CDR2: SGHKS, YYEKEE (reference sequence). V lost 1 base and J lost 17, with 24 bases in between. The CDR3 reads CASSLRMDQDLRIFF. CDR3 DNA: TGTGCCAGCAGCTTGAGAATGGACCAGGACCTTAGAATTTTTTTT.

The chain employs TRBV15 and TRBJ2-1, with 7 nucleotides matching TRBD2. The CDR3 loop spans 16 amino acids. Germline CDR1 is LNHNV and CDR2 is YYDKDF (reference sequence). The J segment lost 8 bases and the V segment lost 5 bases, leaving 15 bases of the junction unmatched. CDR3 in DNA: TGTGCCACCAGCGAGGCACTAGCGAGCTTTACGGATGAGCAGTTCTTC. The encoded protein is CATSEALASFTDEQFF.

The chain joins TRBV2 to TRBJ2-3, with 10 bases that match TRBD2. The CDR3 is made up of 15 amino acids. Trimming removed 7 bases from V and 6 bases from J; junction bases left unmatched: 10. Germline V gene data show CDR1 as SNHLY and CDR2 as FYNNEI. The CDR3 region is CASTTLAGVWDTQYF. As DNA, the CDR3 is TGTGCCAGCACAACGCTAGCGGGAGTGTGGGATACGCAGTATTTT.

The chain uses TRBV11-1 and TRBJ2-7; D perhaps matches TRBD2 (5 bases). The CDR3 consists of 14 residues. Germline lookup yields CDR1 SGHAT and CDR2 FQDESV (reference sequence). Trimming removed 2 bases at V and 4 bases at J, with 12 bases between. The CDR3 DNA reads TGTGCCAGCAGCTTATACGGGGAGCCGTACGAGCAGTACTTC. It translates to CASSLYGEPYEQYF.

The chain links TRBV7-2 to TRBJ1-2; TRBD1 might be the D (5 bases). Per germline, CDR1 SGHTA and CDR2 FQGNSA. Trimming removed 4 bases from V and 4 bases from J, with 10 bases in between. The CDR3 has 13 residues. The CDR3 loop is CASSSGPSYGYTF. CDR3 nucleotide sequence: TGTGCCAGCAGCTCGGGACCGAGCTATGGCTACACCTTC.

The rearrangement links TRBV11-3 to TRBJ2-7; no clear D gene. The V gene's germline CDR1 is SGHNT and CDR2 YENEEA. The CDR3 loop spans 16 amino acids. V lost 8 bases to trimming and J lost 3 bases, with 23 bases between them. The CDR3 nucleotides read TGTGCCAGCCCGCGTACATCACGGGCATCAAGCTACGAGCAGTACTTC. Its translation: CASPRTSRASSYEQYF.

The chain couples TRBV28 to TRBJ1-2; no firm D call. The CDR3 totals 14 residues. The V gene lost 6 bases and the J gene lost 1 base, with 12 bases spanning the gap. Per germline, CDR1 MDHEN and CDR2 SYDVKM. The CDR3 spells CASRAGNYNYGYTF. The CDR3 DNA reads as TGTGCCAGCAGAGCAGGAAACTATAACTATGGCTACACCTTC.

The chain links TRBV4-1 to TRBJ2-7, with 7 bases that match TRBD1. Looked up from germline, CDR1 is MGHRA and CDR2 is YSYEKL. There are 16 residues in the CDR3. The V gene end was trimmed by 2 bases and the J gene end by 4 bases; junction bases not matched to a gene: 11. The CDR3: CASSQQWGMTGYEQYF. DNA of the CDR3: TGCGCCAGCAGCCAACAGTGGGGAATGACAGGGTACGAGCAGTACTTC.

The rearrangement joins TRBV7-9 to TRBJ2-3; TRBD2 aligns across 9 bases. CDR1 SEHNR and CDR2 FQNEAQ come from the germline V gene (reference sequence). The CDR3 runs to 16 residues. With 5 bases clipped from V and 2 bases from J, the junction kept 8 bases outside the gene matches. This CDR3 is CASSLTSSGTTDTQYF. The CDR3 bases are TGTGCCAGCAGCCTGACGTCTAGCGGGACCACAGATACGCAGTATTTT. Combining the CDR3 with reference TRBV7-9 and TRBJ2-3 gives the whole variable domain DTGVSQNPRHKITKRGQNVTFRCDPISEHNRLYWYRQTLGQGPEFLTYFQNEAQLEKSRLLSDRFSAERPKGSFSTLEIQRTEQGDSAMYLCASSLTSSGTTDTQYFGPGTRLTVL.

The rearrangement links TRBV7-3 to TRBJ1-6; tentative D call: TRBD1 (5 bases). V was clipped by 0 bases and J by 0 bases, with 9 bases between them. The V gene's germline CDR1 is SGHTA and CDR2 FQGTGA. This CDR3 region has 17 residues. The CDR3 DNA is TGTGCCAGCAGCTTAACATCGACAGTCTCCTATAATTCACCCCTCCACTTT. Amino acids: CASSLTSTVSYNSPLHF.

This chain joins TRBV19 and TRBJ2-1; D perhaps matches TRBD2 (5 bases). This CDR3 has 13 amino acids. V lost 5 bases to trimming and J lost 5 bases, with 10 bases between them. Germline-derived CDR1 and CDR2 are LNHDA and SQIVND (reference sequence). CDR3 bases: TGTGCCAGTAGTCCCGACTACAACAATGAGCAGTTCTTC. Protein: CASSPDYNNEQFF.

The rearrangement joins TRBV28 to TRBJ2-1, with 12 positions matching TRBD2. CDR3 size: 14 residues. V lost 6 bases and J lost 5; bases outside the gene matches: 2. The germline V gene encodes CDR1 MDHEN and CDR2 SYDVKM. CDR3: CASSGLAGNNEQFF. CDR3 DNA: TGTGCCAGCAGCGGACTAGCGGGAAACAATGAGCAGTTCTTC. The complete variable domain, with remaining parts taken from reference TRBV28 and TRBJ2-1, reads DVKVTQSSRYLVKRTGEKVFLECVQDMDHENMFWYRQDPGLGLRLIYFSYDVKMKEKGDIPEGYSVSREKKERFSLILESASTNQTSMYLCASSGLAGNNEQFFGPGTRLTVL.

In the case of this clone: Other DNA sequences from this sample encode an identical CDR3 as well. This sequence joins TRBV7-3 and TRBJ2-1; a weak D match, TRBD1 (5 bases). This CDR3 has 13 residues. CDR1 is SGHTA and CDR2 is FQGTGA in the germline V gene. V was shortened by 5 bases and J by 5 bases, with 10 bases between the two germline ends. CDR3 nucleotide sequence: TGTGCCAGCAGCCTAGACAGAGACAATGAGCAGTTCTTC. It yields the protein CASSLDRDNEQFF.

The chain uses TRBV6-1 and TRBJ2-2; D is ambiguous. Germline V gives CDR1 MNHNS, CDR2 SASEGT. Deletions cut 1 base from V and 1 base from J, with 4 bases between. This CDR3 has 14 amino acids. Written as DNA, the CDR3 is TGTGCCAGCAGTGAAGGCGTGAACACCGGGGAGCTGTTTTTT. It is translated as CASSEGVNTGELFF.

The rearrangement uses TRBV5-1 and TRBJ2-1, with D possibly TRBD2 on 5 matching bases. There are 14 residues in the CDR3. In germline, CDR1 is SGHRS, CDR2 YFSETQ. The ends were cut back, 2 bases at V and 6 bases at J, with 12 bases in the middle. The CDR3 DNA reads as TGCGCCAGCAGCTTTTATTCACTAGGCAATGAGCAGTTCTTC. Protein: CASSFYSLGNEQFF.

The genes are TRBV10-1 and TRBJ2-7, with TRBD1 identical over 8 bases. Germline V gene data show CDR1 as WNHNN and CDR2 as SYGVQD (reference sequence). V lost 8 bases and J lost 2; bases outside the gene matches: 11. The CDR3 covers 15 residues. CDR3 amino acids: CASQDSGTGAYEQYF. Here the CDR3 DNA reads TGCGCCAGCCAAGACTCCGGGACAGGCGCCTACGAGCAGTACTTC.

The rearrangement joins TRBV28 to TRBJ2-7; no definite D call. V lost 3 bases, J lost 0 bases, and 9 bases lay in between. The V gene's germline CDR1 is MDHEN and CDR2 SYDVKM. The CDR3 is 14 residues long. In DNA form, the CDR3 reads TGTGCCAGCAGTTTGCCCCTTGCCTCCTACGAGCAGTACTTC. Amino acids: CASSLPLASYEQYF. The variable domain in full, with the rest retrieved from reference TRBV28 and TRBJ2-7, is DVKVTQSSRYLVKRTGEKVFLECVQDMDHENMFWYRQDPGLGLRLIYFSYDVKMKEKGDIPEGYSVSREKKERFSLILESASTNQTSMYLCASSLPLASYEQYFGPGTRLTVT.

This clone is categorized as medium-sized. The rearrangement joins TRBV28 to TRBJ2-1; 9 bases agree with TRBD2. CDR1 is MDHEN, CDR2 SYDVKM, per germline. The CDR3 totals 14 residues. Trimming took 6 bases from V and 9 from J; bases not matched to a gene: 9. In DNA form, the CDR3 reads TGTGCCAGCAGCCCGCGGGAGGGCCGGGGTGAGCAGTTCTTC. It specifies CASSPREGRGEQFF.

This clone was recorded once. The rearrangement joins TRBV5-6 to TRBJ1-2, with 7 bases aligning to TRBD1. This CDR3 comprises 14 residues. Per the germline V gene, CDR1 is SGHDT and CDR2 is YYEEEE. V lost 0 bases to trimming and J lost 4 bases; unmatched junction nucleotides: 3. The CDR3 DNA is TGTGCCAGCAGCTTGGACCAGGGGGTCTATGGCTACACCTTC. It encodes CASSLDQGVYGYTF.

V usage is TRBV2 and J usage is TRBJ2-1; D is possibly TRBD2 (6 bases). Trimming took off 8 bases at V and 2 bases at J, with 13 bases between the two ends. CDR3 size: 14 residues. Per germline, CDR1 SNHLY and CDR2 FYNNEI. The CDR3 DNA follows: TGTGCCAGCTTCCGGGACTTTGCCTACAATGAGCAGTTCTTC. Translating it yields CASFRDFAYNEQFF.

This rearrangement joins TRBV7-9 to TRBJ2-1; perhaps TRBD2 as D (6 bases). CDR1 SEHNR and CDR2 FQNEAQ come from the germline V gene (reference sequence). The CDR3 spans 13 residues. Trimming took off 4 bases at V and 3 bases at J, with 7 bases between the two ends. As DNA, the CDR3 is TGTGCCAGCAGCTCCGGGAGCTACAATGAGCAGTTCTTC. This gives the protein CASSSGSYNEQFF.

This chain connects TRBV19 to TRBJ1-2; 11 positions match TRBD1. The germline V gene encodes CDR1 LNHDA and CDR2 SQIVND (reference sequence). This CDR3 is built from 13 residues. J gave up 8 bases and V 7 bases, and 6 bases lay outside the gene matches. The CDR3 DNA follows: TGTGCCAGTATGGTCGGGACAGGGGGAGGCTACACCTTC. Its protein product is CASMVGTGGGYTF.

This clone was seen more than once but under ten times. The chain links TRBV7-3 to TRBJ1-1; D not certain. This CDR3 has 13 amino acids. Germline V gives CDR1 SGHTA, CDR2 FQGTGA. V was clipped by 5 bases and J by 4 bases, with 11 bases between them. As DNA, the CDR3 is TGTGCCAGCAGCCCGTTTAGGAGCACTGAAGCTTTCTTT. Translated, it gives CASSPFRSTEAFF. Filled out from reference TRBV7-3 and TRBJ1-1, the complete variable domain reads GAGVSQTPSNKVTEKGKYVELRCDPISGHTALYWYRQSLGQGPEFLIYFQGTGAADDSGLPNDRFFAVRPEGSVSTLKIQRTERGDSAVYLCASSPFRSTEAFFGQGTRLTVV.

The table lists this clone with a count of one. The CDR3 reads CASSLQASGVNNEQFF. The CDR3 DNA is TGTGCCAGCAGTTTACAGGCTTCCGGGGTGAACAATGAGCAGTTCTTC. This chain connects TRBV28 to TRBJ2-1, with D possibly matching TRBD2 (5 bases). V lost 2 bases and J 5 bases, leaving 16 bases between the germline ends. The CDR3 loop spans 16 amino acids. Germline CDR1 and CDR2: MDHEN and SYDVKM.

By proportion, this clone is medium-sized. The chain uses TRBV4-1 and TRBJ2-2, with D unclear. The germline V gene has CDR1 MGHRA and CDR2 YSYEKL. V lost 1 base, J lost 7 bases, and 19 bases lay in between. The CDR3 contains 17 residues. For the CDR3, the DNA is TGCGCCAGCAGCCAAGGCTCTACCACGGGTGGGGTCGGGGAGCTGTTTTTT. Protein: CASSQGSTTGGVGELFF.

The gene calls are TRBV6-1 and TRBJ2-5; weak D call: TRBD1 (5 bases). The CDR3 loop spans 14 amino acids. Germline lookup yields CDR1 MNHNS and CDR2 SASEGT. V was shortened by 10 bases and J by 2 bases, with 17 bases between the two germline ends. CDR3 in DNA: TGTGCCATCACGTCACAGGTTGTACAAGAGACCCAGTACTTC. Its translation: CAITSQVVQETQYF.